The 2 T cell receptor beta chains presented below share a single source sample, sequenced in a study of tumor and adjacent non-tumor tissue in lung cancer. This sample's RNA came from whole unsorted tissue. Three rounds of nested PCR, following a modified ARM-PCR protocol, produced the TCRbeta library. TCRdb processed the multiplex PCR reads anew with MiXCR; each CDR3 protein has one entry. The profile shows tens of thousands of distinct CDR3 sequences, roughly 80% of them singletons. Sequencing was performed on lung tumor tissue. All receptors derive from a woman aged 45-59 years with non-small cell lung cancer.

This clonotype was detected once. At one of its ends the junction is not consistent with the germline gene, which may arise from a read error. The V gene is TRBV7-9, the J gene TRBJ2-5; possible D gene TRBD1, 5 bases. Germline values: CDR1 SEHNR, CDR2 FQNEAQ (reference sequence). The CDR3 consists of 16 residues. CDR3 amino acids: CANSLARAGLREAQYF. CDR3 coding DNA: TGTGCCAACAGCTTAGCCAGGGCAGGGTTGAGAGAGGCCCAGTACTTC.

This clonotype was counted many times. The CDR3 does not end in the conserved phenylalanine or tryptophan, so this is likely a read error. The genes are TRBV6-1 and TRBJ2-5; 10 positions agree with TRBD2. The V segment lost 4 bases and the J segment 2 bases; nucleotides outside the gene matches: 10. CDR3 size: 17 residues. CDR1 and CDR2 (germline): MNHNS, SASEGT. CDR3 coding DNA: TGTGCCAGCAGTGTTACACTAGCGGGATCGGCACAAGAGACCCAGTACCTC. Encoded protein: CASSVTLAGSAQETQYL.